This T cell receptor beta chain was obtained from a study of metastatic and nonmetastatic thyroid tumors. TCRdb re-called the PCR reads via MiXCR. The sample has 12,000 or so clones, approximately 24% seen once. At least ten counts were recorded for this clone. The CDR3 spans 14 residues. V gave up 7 bases and J gave up 5 bases, with 15 bases separating them. Germline lookup yields CDR1 MDHEN and CDR2 SYDVKM. All patients were untreated before thyroid surgery. The source is a male donor with papillary thyroid cancer or a benign thyroid nodule (not recorded which). Some clones in this sample may be carry-over from other donors' samples. This chain uses TRBV28 with TRBJ1-5; no firm D call. Sequenced input: blood. CDR3 region: CASTIPGLDQPQHF. The CDR3 DNA sequence: TGTGCCAGCACCATACCCGGATTAGATCAGCCCCAGCATTTT.